Sequencing of this T cell receptor beta chain was carried out in a study of blood T cell repertoires in COVID-19. Study details: Sites in the United States, Italy and Spain provided acute and convalescent COVID-19 samples.

Libraries were prepared by immunoSEQ multiplex PCR; TCRdb keeps only in-frame clonotypes and omits some of them. The repertoire holds 70,000 or so clones, with roughly 85% as singletons. Looked up from germline, CDR1 is SGHRS and CDR2 is YFSETQ. Trimming took 9 bases from V and 0 from J; bases not matched to a gene: 8. This CDR3 contains 14 residues. Sequences were obtained from peripheral blood. The clonotype was recovered from an older man with acute or convalescent COVID-19. The chain has TRBV5-1 and TRBJ2-5, with 7 positions matching TRBD2. The CDR3 reads CATWGGSYQETQYF. In DNA form, the CDR3 reads TGCGCCACCTGGGGGGGGTCGTACCAAGAGACCCAGTACTTC.